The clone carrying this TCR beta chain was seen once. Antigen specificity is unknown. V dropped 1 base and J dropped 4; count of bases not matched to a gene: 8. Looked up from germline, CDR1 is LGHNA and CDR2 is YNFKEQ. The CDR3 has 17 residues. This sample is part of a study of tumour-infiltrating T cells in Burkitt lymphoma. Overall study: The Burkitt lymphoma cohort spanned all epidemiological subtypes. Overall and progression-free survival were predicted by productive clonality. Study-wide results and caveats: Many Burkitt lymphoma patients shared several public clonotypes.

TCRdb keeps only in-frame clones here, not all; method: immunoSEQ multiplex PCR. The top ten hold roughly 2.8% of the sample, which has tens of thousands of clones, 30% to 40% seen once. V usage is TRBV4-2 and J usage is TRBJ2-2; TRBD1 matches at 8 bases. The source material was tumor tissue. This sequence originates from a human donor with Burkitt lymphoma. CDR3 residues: CASSQARAGGSTGELFF. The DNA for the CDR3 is TGTGCCAGCAGCCAAGCGAGGGCAGGGGGCAGCACCGGGGAGCTGTTTTTT.